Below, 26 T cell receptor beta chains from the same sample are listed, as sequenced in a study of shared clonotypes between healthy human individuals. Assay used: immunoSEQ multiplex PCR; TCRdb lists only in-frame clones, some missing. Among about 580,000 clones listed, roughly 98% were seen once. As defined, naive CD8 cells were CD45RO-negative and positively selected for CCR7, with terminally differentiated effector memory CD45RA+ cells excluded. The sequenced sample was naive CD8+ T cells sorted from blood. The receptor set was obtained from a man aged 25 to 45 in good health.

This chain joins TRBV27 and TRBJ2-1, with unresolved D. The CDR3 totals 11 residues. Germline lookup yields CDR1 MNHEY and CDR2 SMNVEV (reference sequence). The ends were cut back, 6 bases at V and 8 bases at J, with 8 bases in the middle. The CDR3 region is CASRRNDEQFF. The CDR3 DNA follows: TGTGCCAGCAGGAGGAATGATGAGCAGTTCTTC.

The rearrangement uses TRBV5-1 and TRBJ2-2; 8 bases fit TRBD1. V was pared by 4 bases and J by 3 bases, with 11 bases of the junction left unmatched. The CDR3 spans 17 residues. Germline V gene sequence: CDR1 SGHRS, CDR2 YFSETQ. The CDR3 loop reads CASSPPRDRLHTGELFF. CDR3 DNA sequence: TGCGCCAGCAGCCCCCCGAGGGACAGGTTACACACCGGGGAGCTGTTTTTT.

The CDR3 reads CASSQIQGSYEQYF. CDR3 sequence (DNA): TGCGCCAGCAGCCAAATACAGGGATCCTACGAGCAGTACTTC. The genes are TRBV5-1 and TRBJ2-7; possibly TRBD1 for D (6 bases). Trimming cost V 4 bases and J 1 base, with 12 bases left between them. This CDR3 contains 14 residues. Looked up from germline, CDR1 is SGHRS and CDR2 is YFSETQ.

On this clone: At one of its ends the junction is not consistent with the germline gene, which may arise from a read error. The CDR3 nucleotides are TGCGCCAGCAGCCAAGATCCCGGGACTAGCGGGAGGAGATTC. Translated, it gives CASSQDPGTSGRRF. The chain has TRBV4-1 and TRBJ2-7, with TRBD2 identical over 15 bases. The CDR3 loop spans 14 amino acids. Germline loops: CDR1 MGHRA, CDR2 YSYEKL.

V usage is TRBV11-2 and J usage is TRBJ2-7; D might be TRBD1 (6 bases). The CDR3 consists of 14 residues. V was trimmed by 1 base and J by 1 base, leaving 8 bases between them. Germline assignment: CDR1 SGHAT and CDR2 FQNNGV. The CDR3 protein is CASSLAGQSYEQYF. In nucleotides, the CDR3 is TGTGCCAGCAGCTTAGCGGGACAATCCTACGAGCAGTACTTC.

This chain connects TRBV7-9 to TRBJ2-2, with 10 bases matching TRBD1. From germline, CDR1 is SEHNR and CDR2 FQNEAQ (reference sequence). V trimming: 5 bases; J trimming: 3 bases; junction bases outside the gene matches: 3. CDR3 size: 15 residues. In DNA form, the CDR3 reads TGTGCCAGCAGCACGGGGACAGGGGACACCGGGGAGCTGTTTTTT. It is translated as CASSTGTGDTGELFF.

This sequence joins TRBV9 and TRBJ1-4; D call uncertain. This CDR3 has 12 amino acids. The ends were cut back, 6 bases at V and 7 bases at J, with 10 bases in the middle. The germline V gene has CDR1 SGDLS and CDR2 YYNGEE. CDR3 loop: CASTRVGEKLFF. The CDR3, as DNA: TGTGCCAGCACGAGGGTTGGTGAAAAACTGTTTTTT. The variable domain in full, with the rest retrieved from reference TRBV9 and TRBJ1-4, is DSGVTQTPKHLITATGQRVTLRCSPRSGDLSVYWYQQSLDQGLQFLIQYYNGEERAKGNILERFSAQQFPDLHSELNLSSLELGDSALYFCASTRVGEKLFFGSGTQLSVL.

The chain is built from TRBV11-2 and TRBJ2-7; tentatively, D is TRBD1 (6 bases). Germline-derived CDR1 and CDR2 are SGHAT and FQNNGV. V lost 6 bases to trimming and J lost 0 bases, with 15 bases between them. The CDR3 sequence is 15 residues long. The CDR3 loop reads CASRTIGGGSYEQYF. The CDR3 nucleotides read TGTGCCAGCAGAACTATTGGGGGCGGCTCCTACGAGCAGTACTTC.

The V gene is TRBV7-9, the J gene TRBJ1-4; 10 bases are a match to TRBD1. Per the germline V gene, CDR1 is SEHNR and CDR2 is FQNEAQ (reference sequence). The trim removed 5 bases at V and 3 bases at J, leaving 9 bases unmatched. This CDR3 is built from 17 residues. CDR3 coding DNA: TGTGCCAGCAGCCGTCCCGGGACAGGGGCGCCTAATGAAAAACTGTTTTTT. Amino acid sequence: CASSRPGTGAPNEKLFF.

The CDR3 is CASSPGAILYEQYF. CDR3 sequence (DNA): TGTGCCAGCAGCCCAGGGGCTATCCTTTACGAGCAGTACTTC. The chain recombines TRBV7-2 with TRBJ2-7, with D possibly matching TRBD1 (6 bases). V was trimmed by 5 bases and J by 4 bases, leaving 15 bases between them. The V gene's germline CDR1 is SGHTA and CDR2 FQGNSA. The CDR3 totals 14 residues.

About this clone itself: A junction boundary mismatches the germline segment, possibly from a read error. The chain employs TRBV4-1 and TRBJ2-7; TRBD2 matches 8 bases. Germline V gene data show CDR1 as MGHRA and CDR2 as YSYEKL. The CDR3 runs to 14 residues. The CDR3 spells CASSQETALAEANF. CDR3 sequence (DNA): TGCGCCAGCAGCCAAGAAACGGCACTAGCGGAGGCGAATTTC.

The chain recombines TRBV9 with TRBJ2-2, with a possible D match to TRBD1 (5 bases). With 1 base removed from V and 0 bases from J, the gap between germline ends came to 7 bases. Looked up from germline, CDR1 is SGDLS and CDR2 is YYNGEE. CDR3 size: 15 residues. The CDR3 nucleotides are TGTGCCAGCAGCGTATCAGGGACGAACACCGGGGAGCTGTTTTTT. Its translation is CASSVSGTNTGELFF. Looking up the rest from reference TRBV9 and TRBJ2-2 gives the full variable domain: DSGVTQTPKHLITATGQRVTLRCSPRSGDLSVYWYQQSLDQGLQFLIQYYNGEERAKGNILERFSAQQFPDLHSELNLSSLELGDSALYFCASSVSGTNTGELFFGEGSRLTVL.

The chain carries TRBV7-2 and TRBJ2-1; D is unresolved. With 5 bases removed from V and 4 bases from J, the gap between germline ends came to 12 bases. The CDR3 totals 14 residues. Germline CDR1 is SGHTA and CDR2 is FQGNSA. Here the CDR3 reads CASSPNGPYNEQFF. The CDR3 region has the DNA TGTGCCAGCAGCCCAAACGGGCCATACAATGAGCAGTTCTTC.

The CDR3 DNA reads TGTGCCAGCAGCTTAGCAGCAGCGAGTGGGGACTTCAACTACAATGAGCAGTTCTTC. Its protein is CASSLAAASGDFNYNEQFF. The chain is built from TRBV7-6 and TRBJ2-1; D possibly corresponds to TRBD2 (6 bases). The CDR3 loop spans 19 amino acids. V was shortened by 0 bases and J by 3 bases, with 21 bases between the two germline ends. The germline CDR1 and CDR2 sequences are SGHVS and FNYEAQ.

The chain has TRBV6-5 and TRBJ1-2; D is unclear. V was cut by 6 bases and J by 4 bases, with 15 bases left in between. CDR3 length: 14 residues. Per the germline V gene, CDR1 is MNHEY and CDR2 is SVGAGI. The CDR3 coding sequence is TGTGCCAGCAGCCTCTCCACCATGGGCTATGGCTACACCTTC. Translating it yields CASSLSTMGYGYTF.

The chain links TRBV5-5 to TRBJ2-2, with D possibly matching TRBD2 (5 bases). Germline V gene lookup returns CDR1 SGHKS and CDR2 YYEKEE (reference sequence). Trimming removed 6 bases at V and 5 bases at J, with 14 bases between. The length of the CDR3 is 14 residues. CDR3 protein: CASTHERATGELFF. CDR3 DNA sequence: TGTGCCAGCACCCATGAGAGGGCAACCGGGGAGCTGTTTTTT.

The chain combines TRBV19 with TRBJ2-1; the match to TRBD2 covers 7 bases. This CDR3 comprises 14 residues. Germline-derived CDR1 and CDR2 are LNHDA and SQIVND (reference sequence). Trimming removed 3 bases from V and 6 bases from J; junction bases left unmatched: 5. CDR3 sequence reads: CASSMGEGLNEQFF. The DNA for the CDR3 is TGTGCCAGTAGTATGGGGGAGGGCCTCAATGAGCAGTTCTTC.

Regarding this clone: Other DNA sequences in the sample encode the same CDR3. CDR3 bases: TGCGCCAGCAGCTTGAATGGCAATGAGCAGTTCTTC. Protein product: CASSLNGNEQFF. This chain joins TRBV5-1 and TRBJ2-1; D is unresolved. V dropped 1 base and J dropped 6 bases, with 5 bases sitting between them. The length of the CDR3 is 12 residues. Germline V CDR1 and CDR2: SGHRS, YFSETQ.

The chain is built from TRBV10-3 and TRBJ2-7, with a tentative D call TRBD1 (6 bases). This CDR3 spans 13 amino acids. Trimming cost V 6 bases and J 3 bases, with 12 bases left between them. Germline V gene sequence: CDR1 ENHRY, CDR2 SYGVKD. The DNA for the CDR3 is TGTGCCATCAGACCTCAGGGGAACTACGAGCAGTACTTC. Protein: CAIRPQGNYEQYF.

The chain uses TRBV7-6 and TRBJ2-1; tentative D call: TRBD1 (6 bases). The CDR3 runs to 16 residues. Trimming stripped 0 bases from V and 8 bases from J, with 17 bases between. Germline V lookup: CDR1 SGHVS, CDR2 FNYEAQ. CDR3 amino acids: CASSLAPGDGTDEQFF. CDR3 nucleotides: TGTGCCAGCAGCTTAGCCCCAGGGGACGGGACCGATGAGCAGTTCTTC. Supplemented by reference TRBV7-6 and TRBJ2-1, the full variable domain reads GAGVSQSPRYKVTKRGQDVALRCDPISGHVSLYWYRQALGQGPEFLTYFNYEAQQDKSGLPNDRFSAERPEGSISTLTIQRTEQRDSAMYRCASSLAPGDGTDEQFFGPGTRLTVL.

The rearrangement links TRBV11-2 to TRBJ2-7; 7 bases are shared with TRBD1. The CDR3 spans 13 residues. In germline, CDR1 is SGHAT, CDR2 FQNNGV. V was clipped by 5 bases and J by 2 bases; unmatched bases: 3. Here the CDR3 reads CASSMGTAYEQYF. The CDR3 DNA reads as TGTGCCAGCAGCATGGGGACAGCCTACGAGCAGTACTTC.

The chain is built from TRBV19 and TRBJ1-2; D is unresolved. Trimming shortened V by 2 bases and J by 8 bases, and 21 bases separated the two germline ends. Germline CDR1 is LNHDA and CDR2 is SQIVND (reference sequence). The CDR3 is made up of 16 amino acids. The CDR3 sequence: CASSITQKDASEGYTF. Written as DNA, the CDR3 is TGTGCCAGTAGTATAACACAGAAGGATGCTTCGGAAGGCTACACCTTC.

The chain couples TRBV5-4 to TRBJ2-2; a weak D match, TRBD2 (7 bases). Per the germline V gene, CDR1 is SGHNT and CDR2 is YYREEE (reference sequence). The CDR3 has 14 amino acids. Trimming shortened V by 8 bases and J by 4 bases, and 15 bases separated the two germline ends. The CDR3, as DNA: TGTGCCAGTGGGGAGGGAGGGGGCACCGGGGAGCTGTTTTTT. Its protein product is CASGEGGGTGELFF.

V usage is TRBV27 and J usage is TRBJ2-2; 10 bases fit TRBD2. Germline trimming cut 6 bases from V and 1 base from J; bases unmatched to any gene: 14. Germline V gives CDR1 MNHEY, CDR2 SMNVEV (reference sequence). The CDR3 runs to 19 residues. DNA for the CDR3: TGTGCCAGCAGCTCCCCCACCGGCGGGACTAGCGTGAACACCGGGGAGCTGTTTTTT. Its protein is CASSSPTGGTSVNTGELFF.

In DNA, the CDR3 is TGTGCCAGCAGTCCCCGGGGTTTCACTGAAGCTTTCTTT. Its protein is CASSPRGFTEAFF. The chain is built from TRBV27 and TRBJ1-1; D call uncertain. Germline V CDR1 and CDR2: MNHEY, SMNVEV (reference sequence). V was pared by 5 bases and J by 4 bases, with 11 bases between. The CDR3 sequence is 13 residues long.

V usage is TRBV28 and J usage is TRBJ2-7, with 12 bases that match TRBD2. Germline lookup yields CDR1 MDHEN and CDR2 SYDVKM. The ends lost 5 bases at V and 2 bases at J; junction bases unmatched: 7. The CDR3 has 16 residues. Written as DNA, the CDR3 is TGTGCCAGCAGTGAAACACTAGCGGGAGGCCCCTACGAGCAGTACTTC. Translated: CASSETLAGGPYEQYF.